This TCR beta chain was retrieved from a study of blood T cell repertoires in COVID-19 (TCRdb year 2020). Turning to the overall study: Samples from collaborators originated in the United States, Italy and Spain and spanned both the acute and convalescent phases of COVID-19. The dataset comprised deeply sampled blood TCRbeta repertoires from subjects exposed to, actively infected with, or recovered from COVID-19. The repertoires were released in a freely available public database intended as a resource for research on the immune response to SARS-CoV-2. Where HLA class I and class II types were available, the types were taken from metadata supplied by the sample provider, not from assay-based typing. Nearly every sample came with metadata listing a de-identified subject ID, COVID-19 status, age in years and sex. The material from the prospective study consisted of cDNA or gDNA derived from T cells, B-cell-depleted T cells, or PBMCs. Samples came from the ongoing ImmuneRACE study (first 160 participants) plus 1,254 subjects from 6 global collaborators.

The immunoSEQ Assay, a bias-controlled multiplex PCR, was used to amplify TCRbeta CDR3 regions from genomic DNA. On the authors' methods: Within the assay, amplification of reference gene primers was used to estimate how many nucleated cells each sample contained. Sequence reads were collapsed and filtered to measure the absolute abundance of every unique TCRbeta CDR3 rearrangement. For each sample, productive Simpson clonality was calculated by taking the square root of Simpson's diversity index across productive rearrangements. TCRdb re-hosts the immuneACCESS table, in-frame sequences only. Its copies lack some clones; in the studies checked, an unresolved V gene accounts for under half of them, and the cause for the rest is not known. D and trimming were read from the DNA, whereas the V and J calls and clone size are those reported in that table. This sample has 360,000 or so clones in its table, and around 83% of those were observed once. About 4.9% of the sample rests with the top ten.

Including the terminal cysteine and phenylalanine, the CDR3 comprises 14 residues. Only CDR3 DNA remains: 42 bases, in frame from the first base. V is cut back by 6 bases and J by 3 bases, with 5 bases in the junction unmatched. The germline V gene specifies MDHEN as CDR1 and SYDVKM as CDR2. Overall study outcomes, separate from this receptor: Clinical and demographic metadata were provided uncurated, with the amount varying by source and participant.

Participants in the prospective study were enrolled through a virtual design, were aged 18 to 89 years, and lived in roughly 24 United States geographic areas. In the prospective study, cohorts were assigned on the basis of participant-reported clinical history obtained from a screening survey and a study questionnaire. ImmuneRACE Cohort 3 recovered participants were defined by two consecutive negative NP/OP PCR tests, healthcare professional clearance, or symptom resolution. In the prospective study, whole blood, serum and a nasopharyngeal or oropharyngeal swab were collected from each participant by mobile phlebotomists. Over a roughly 2-month period, participants in the prospective study had the option of providing additional blood draws and questionnaires. Blood samples from the prospective study were shipped frozen or at room temperature prior to DNA extraction. With regard to this clone: The antigen this receptor binds is unknown. Per-nucleotide qualities are absent, and no much larger clonotype sits a single base away.

The chain links TRBV28 with TRBJ2-3, and TRBD1 matches 8 of the central bases. What was sequenced was PBMCs or T cells enriched from blood (not recorded which). The clonotype was recovered from a woman between 50 and 59 years old who had recovered from COVID-19. The CDR3 amino acid sequence is: CASSSGGATDTQYF. The DNA sequence is given as TGTGCCAGCAGCTCAGGGGGCGCAACAGATACGCAGTATTTT.